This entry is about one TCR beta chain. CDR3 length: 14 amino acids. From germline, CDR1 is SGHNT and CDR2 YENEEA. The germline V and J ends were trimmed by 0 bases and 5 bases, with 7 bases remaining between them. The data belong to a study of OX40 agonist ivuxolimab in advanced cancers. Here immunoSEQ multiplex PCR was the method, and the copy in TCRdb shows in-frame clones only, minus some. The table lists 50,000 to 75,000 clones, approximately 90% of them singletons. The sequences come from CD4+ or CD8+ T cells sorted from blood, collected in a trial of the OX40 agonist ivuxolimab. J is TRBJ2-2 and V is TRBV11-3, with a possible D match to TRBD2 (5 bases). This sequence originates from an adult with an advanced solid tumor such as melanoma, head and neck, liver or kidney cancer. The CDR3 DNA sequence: TGTGCCAGCAGCTTAGAGGGGAGAACCGGGGAGCTGTTTTTT. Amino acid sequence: CASSLEGRTGELFF.